This TCR beta chain was retrieved from a study of blood T cell repertoires in COVID-19. Turning to the study itself: In each case, the material was cDNA or gDNA derived from T cells, B-cell-depleted T cells, or PBMCs.

The CDR3 runs to 13 residues. From germline, CDR1 is SGHRS and CDR2 YFSETQ. V was cut by 4 bases and J by 3 bases, with 9 bases left in between. TCRdb's table, derived via immunoSEQ multiplex PCR, lists solely in-frame clones and lacks some. The sample has almost 350,000 clones, about nine tenths seen once. Study members were between about 18 and 95 years old and lived in some 22 US regions. Categorization into cohorts depended on clinical history that participants reported. Specimen: PBMCs or T cells enriched from blood (not recorded which). The TCR comes from a woman in her twenties or thirties who had been exposed to COVID-19. The chain joins TRBV5-1 to TRBJ2-3; weak D call: TRBD1 (5 bases). This chain's CDR3 is CASSLQGTDTQYF. CDR3 coding DNA: TGCGCCAGCAGCCTCCAGGGTACAGATACGCAGTATTTT.